This T cell receptor (beta chain) was recovered during a study of technical replicates of blood from a handful of donors. The V end lost 4 bases, the J end lost 6 bases, and 19 bases lay between the germline ends. This CDR3 is 16 amino acids long. Germline V CDR1 and CDR2: LNHDA, SQIVND (reference sequence). This clone was detected a few times. TCRdb keeps only in-frame clones here, not all; method: immunoSEQ multiplex PCR. The profile shows about 100,000 clones, roughly 95% of them singletons. The clonotype comes from a human donor in good health. The V call is TRBV19, the J call TRBJ1-3, with D maybe TRBD1 (5 bases). Sequencing input: T cells isolated from PBMCs. The CDR3, as DNA: TGTGCCAGTAGTACAAGGTGGATGGGGGAGGAAAACACCATATATTTT. Translating gives CASSTRWMGEENTIYF.